A selection of T cell receptor beta chains follows, all from one sample in a study of cytomegalovirus exposure and HLA in healthy donors. Clones were sequenced by immunoSEQ multiplex PCR, and TCRdb holds only the in-frame ones, with some missing. The sample comprises some 84,000 clones, about nine tenths of which are singletons, and 2.1% rests with the top ten. Sequencing input: PBMCs. The receptors originated from a man aged 25 to 40 in good health and CMV-seronegative. CDR3s include the opening cysteine and the closing phenylalanine or tryptophan. Each record gives: J gene, clone size, V gene, D gene, CDR3 DNA, CDR3 protein. A D gene is named only where the DNA matches it firmly. Some rows have no size entry. The others give once, few or many, or a class for an expanded clone.

TRBJ2-3,once,TRBV5-6,-,TGTGCCAGCAGCTTAGGTCCAGGGCGCACAGATACGCAGTATTTT,CASSLGPGRTDTQYF
TRBJ2-5,-,TRBV4-1,-,TGCGCCAGCAGCCAAGCCCCAACCGGCGCCTCGGGGGAGACCCAGTACTTC,CASSQAPTGASGETQYF
TRBJ1-2,-,TRBV7-6,TRBD1,TGTGCCAGCAGCTTCGCGCCTCCCGGGACAGGGGGCGATGGAAGGTTCTATGGCTACACCTTC,CASSFAPPGTGGDGRFYGYTF
TRBJ2-3,-,TRBV21-1,-,TGTGCCAGCAGCAAAGCGCTTTTTGGGATACGGGGTACAGATACGCAGTATTTT,CASSKALFGIRGTDTQYF
TRBJ1-6,few,TRBV5-6,TRBD1,TGTGCCAGCAGCTGGTGGGACAGGGTTGGGTCCCTCCACTTT,CASSWWDRVGSLHF
TRBJ2-2,-,TRBV7-3,-,TGTGCCAGCAGCCCAGTCGGGATCACCGGGGAGCTGTTTTTT,CASSPVGITGELFF
TRBJ2-7,-,TRBV29-1,TRBD2,TGCAGCGTGGGGGGGGAAGTCGAGCAGTACTTC,CSVGGEVEQYF
TRBJ2-2,-,TRBV2,-,TGTGCCAGCAGCGAACAGGGTGCAGCTGCCGGGGAGCTGTTTTTT,CASSEQGAAAGELFF
TRBJ2-3,-,TRBV27,TRBD1,TGTGCCAGCAGTCATGGACAGGGTGACCTACTAGCCGATACGCAGTATTTT,CASSHGQGDLLADTQYF
TRBJ2-5,-,TRBV27,-,TGTGCCAGCAGCCCCTATGGGGAGGAGACCCAGTACTTC,CASSPYGEETQYF
TRBJ2-3,-,TRBV19,TRBD2,TGTGCCAGTCGGGAGGGTCGTGGGCAGCACACAGATACGCAGTATTTT,CASREGRGQHTDTQYF
TRBJ2-7,-,TRBV28,TRBD1,TGTGCCAGCAGTTCGACAGGGGGCGCAGCAATTGAGCAGTACTTC,CASSSTGGAAIEQYF
TRBJ1-5,-,TRBV27,-,TGTGCCAGCAGTTTAGACGGGGGGCGTCAGCCCCAGCATTTT,CASSLDGGRQPQHF
TRBJ2-7,-,TRBV7-9,-,TGTGCCAGCAGGGGGGGACAGAACTACGAGCAGTACTTC,CASRGGQNYEQYF
TRBJ2-1,-,TRBV6-5,-,TGTGCCAGCAGCCGGAGTAGGCGGGTTTCCAATGAGCAGTTCTTC,CASSRSRRVSNEQFF
TRBJ2-5,-,TRBV11-2,-,TGTGCCAGCAGCTTATCCGTGGAGGAACAAGAGACCCAGTACTTC,CASSLSVEEQETQYF
TRBJ2-5,-,TRBV2,-,TGTGCCACCAGTAGTGGTGCATGGCTAGCCCAAGAGACCCAGTACTTC,CATSSGAWLAQETQYF
TRBJ2-7,-,TRBV6-1,TRBD1,TGTGCCGTCACCGACAGGGCCTACGAGCAGTACTTC,CAVTDRAYEQYF
TRBJ2-1,-,TRBV7-9,TRBD2,TGTGCCAGCAGCTTACCGGGACTAGCCACTGAGCAGTTCTTC,CASSLPGLATEQFF
TRBJ2-7,once,TRBV6-1,TRBD2,TGTGCCAGCAGCCGACTAGCGCAAAGCTCCTACGAGCAGTACTTC,CASSRLAQSSYEQYF
TRBJ2-7,-,TRBV7-8,TRBD1,TGTGCCAGCAGCTCGACAGGGTCTACCTACGAGCAGTACTTC,CASSSTGSTYEQYF
TRBJ2-5,-,TRBV5-1,-,TGCGCCAGCAGCGTGGGAGCGGCCCAAGAGACCCAGTACTTC,CASSVGAAQETQYF
TRBJ2-7,-,TRBV11-2,TRBD1,TGTGCCAGCAGTCCTGTGACCCCGGGACAGAGTTTCTACGAGCAGTACTTC,CASSPVTPGQSFYEQYF
TRBJ2-3,-,TRBV4-1,TRBD1,TGCGCCAGCAGCCAAGTGGGGACAGGGGGCAAAGATACGCAGTATTTT,CASSQVGTGGKDTQYF
TRBJ2-1,-,TRBV15,TRBD2,TGTGCCACCAGCACGGGGGGGAGGGCCGGCGGCGAGCAGTTCTTC,CATSTGGRAGGEQFF
TRBJ2-1,-,TRBV5-1,TRBD2,TGCGCCAGCAGCTTGGCCTTGTGGAACCAGGGACTAGCGGGAGACGATGAGCAGTTCTTC,CASSLALWNQGLAGDDEQFF
TRBJ1-3,once,TRBV9,TRBD1,TGTGCCAGCAGCCCACAGGGGTCTTCTGGAAACACCATATATTTT,CASSPQGSSGNTIYF
TRBJ2-6,few,TRBV13,TRBD1,TGTGCCAGCAGACTACAGGGGGCCGGGTCTGGGGCCAACGTCCTGACTTTC,CASRLQGAGSGANVLTF
TRBJ2-1,-,TRBV18,TRBD2,TGTGCCAGCTCACCACCGACTAGCGGGGAAAACTCCTACAATGAGCAGTTCTTC,CASSPPTSGENSYNEQFF
TRBJ1-1,-,TRBV6-1,-,TGTGCCAGCAGTGATGACAGGAACACTGAAGCTTTCTTT,CASSDDRNTEAFF
TRBJ2-1,-,TRBV25-1,-,TGTGCCAGCAGTGAATATTTCGAGACAGGCCCCGTCAATGAGCAGTTCTTC,CASSEYFETGPVNEQFF